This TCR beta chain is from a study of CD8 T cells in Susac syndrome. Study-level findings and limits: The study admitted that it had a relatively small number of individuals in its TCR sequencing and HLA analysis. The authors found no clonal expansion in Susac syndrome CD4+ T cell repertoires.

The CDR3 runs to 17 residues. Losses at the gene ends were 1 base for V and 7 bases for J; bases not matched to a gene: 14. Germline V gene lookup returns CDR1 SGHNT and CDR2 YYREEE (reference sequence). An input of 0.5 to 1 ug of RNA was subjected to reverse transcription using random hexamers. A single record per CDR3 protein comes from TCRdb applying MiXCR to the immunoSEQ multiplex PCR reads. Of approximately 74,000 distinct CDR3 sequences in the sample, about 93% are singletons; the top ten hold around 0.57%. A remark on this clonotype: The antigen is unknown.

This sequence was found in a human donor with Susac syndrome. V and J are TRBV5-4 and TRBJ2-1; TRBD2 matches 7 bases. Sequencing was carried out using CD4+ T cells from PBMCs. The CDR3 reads CASSLRASGPLWNEQFF. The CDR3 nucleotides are TGTGCCAGCAGCTTGAGAGCTAGCGGACCGCTTTGGAATGAGCAGTTCTTC.